This TCR beta chain derives from a study of blood T cell repertoires in COVID-19. In the authors' methods: Cell counts per sample came from amplifying reference gene primers. The data were produced by immunoSEQ multiplex PCR, yet TCRdb's version contains in-frame clones alone and is incomplete. The DNA gave D and trimming, while V, J and clone size come from that table. The table has about 480,000 clones, roughly 90% seen once. V lost 5 bases to trimming and J lost 1 base; unmatched junction nucleotides: 12. There are 18 residues in the CDR3. Germline V gene sequence: CDR1 LNHDA, CDR2 SQIVND (reference sequence). Living in under 30 US areas, the participants were between roughly 18 and 95 years of age. Assignment of participants to cohorts was predicated upon participant-reported clinical history.

The chain couples TRBV19 to TRBJ2-7; TRBD2 matches at 12 bases. Material: PBMCs or T cells enriched from blood (not recorded which). The sequence came from a woman between 35 and 50 years old who had recovered from COVID-19. Written as DNA, the CDR3 is TGTGCCAGTAGTCCAACAGGGCGGCTAGCGGGAGGGTCCTACGAGCAGTACTTC. This codes for CASSPTGRLAGGSYEQYF.